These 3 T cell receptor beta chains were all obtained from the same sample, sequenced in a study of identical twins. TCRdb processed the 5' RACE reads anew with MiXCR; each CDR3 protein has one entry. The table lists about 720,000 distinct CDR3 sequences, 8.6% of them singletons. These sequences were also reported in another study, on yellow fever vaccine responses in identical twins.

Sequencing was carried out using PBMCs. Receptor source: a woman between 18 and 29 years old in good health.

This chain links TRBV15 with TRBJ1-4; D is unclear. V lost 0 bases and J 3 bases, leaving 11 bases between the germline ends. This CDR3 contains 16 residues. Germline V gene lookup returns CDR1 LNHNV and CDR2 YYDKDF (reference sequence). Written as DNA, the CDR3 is TGTGCCACCAGCAGAGACCCCCCGGGATCTAATGAAAAACTGTTTTTT. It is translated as CATSRDPPGSNEKLFF.

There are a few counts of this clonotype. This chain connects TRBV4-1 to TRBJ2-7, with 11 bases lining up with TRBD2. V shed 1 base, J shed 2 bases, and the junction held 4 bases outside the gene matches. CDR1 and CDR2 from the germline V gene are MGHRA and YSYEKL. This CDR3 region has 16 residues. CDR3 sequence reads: CASSQGLAGGAYEQYF. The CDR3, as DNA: TGCGCCAGCAGCCAAGGGCTAGCGGGAGGTGCCTACGAGCAGTACTTC.

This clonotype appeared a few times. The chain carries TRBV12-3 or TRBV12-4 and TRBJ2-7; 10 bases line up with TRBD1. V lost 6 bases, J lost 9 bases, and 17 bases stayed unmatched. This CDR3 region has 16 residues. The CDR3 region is CASSHGDRGSVGVQYF. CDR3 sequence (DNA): TGTGCCAGCAGCCACGGGGACAGGGGTTCCGTCGGAGTGCAGTACTTC.